Listed below are T cell receptor beta chains from one sample, sequenced in a study of response to subunit inactivated influenza vaccine. TCRdb called the RT-PCR reads again in MiXCR, with one record for every CDR3 protein. Among over 750,000 distinct CDR3 sequences listed, over 20% were seen once. Sequences were derived from PBMCs from blood, sampled about 5 days after vaccination. These receptors came from a man between 50 and 59 years old who received an inactivated influenza vaccine. Both conserved end residues are trimmed from each CDR3. Clone size, where shown, is once, few, many, or a class for clones that have expanded.

ASLLGTGGPYEQY few TRBJ2-7 TRBV28
ASSAPTSGDEQF few TRBJ2-1 TRBV27
ASSPRWTLFGETQY few TRBJ2-5 TRBV11-2
SARRGGNSYNEQF . TRBJ2-1 TRBV20-1
ASSATRGGVLYNEQF . TRBJ2-1 TRBV6-1
ASSLVGQGAFETQY . TRBJ2-5 TRBV5-1
ASSYGAGGAYEQY few TRBJ2-7 TRBV6-5
ASSLSADGALH . TRBJ1-6 TRBV7-2
ASSYSMRGGLYEQF few TRBJ2-1 TRBV6-5
ASSYAGGGNQPQH . TRBJ1-5 TRBV6-2/TRBV6-3
ASRVLAASTDTQY many TRBJ2-3 TRBV12-3/TRBV12-4
ASSSYRGNQPQH few TRBJ1-5 TRBV5-6
SAGRQSFYNEQF many TRBJ2-1 TRBV20-1
ASSDEWSTEAF . TRBJ1-1 TRBV6-1
ASSHSSGGSYEQY . TRBJ2-7 TRBV7-2
AWLAGGSADTQY . TRBJ2-3 TRBV30
ASSYGTGISEAF . TRBJ1-1 TRBV6-5
ASSRRVIDTQY . TRBJ2-3 TRBV12-3/TRBV12-4
ASSPQGGRFEQY . TRBJ2-7 TRBV11-2
SARELGTEAF . TRBJ1-1 TRBV20-1
ASRGLAGFGAYNEQF few TRBJ2-1 TRBV12-3/TRBV12-4
ASSHAGTGDEKLF few TRBJ1-4 TRBV4-3
ASSLWHGQPQH . TRBJ1-5 TRBV11-2
ASSRGTGGSGQETQY few TRBJ2-5 TRBV18
ASSPLGGGANEQF few TRBJ2-1 TRBV28
ASSQVVSSGNTIY few TRBJ1-3 TRBV3-1
ASSPGQDVSETQY few TRBJ2-5 TRBV5-1
ASNGLSSYEQY few TRBJ2-7 TRBV25-1
ASSQVHLPANTEAF few TRBJ1-1 TRBV14
SAFQKGTDTQY . TRBJ2-3 TRBV20-1
SAPFGIYDQPQH . TRBJ1-5 TRBV20-1
ASSPRGRWETQY few TRBJ2-5 TRBV12-3/TRBV12-4
ASSPRLAGGYIDTQY . TRBJ2-3 TRBV12-3/TRBV12-4
ATSGVSTSSSTDTQY . TRBJ2-3 TRBV24-1
ASLGAAGSSYEQY few TRBJ2-7 TRBV28
SARDTGTYNEQF once TRBJ2-1 TRBV20-1
ATSDAGLTSSYEQY . TRBJ2-7 TRBV24-1
ASSHSSYNEQF . TRBJ2-1 TRBV7-9
SGPDRETYNEQF . TRBJ2-1 TRBV29-1
ASSQGGHEQY . TRBJ2-7 TRBV4-3
ASRESGGDYNEQF few TRBJ2-1 TRBV12-3/TRBV12-4
ASSWAREGHEQY few TRBJ2-7 TRBV6-5
ASSSTGTGGGKTQY . TRBJ2-5 TRBV12-3/TRBV12-4
SARPGEQLIEQY once TRBJ2-7 TRBV20-1
ASNRQDRSYEQY few TRBJ2-7 TRBV6-1
SVESQTGHYEQY few TRBJ2-7 TRBV29-1
ASSAGRPGYNEQF . TRBJ2-1 TRBV9
ATSSRGLQETQY . TRBJ2-5 TRBV15
ASSLGTNSLTQY few TRBJ2-3 TRBV27
ASSIRGNEQF . TRBJ2-1 TRBV19